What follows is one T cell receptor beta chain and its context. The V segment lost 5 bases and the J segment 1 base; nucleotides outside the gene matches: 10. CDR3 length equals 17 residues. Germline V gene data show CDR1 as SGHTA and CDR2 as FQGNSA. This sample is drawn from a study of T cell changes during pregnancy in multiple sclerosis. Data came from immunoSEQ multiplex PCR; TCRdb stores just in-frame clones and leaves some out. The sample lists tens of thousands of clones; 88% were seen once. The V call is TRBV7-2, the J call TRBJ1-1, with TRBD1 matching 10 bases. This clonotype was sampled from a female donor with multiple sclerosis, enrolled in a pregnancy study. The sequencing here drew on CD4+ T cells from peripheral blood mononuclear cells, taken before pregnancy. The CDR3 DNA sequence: TGTGCCAGCAGCCTTCGACAGGGGGCGCGGGCGAACACTGAAGCTTTCTTT. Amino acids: CASSLRQGARANTEAFF.